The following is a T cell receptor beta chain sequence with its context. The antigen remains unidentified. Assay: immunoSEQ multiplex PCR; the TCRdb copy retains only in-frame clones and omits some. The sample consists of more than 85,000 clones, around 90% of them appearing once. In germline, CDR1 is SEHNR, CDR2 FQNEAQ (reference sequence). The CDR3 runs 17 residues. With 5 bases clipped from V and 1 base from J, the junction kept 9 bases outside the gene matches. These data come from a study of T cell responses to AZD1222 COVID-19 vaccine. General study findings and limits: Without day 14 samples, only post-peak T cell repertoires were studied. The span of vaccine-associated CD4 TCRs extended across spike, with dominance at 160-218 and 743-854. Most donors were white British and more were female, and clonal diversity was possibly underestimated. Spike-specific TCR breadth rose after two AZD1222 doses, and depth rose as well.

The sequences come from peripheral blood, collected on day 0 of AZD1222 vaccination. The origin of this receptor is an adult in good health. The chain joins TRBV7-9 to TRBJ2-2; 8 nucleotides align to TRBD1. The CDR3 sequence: CASSPKTGALNTGELFF. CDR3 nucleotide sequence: TGTGCCAGCAGCCCGAAGACAGGGGCCCTGAACACCGGGGAGCTGTTTTTT.